This TCR beta chain was sequenced in a study of blood T cells in healthy people across ages (dated by TCRdb to between 2015 and 2016). Background for the entire study: In model experiments, template switching captured roughly one uniquely barcoded TCR beta cDNA molecule for every two T cells. To avoid experimental bias, donors of different ages were randomly spread across the sequencing lanes. Two additional independent replicas of 1 million unique cDNA reads from the same blood draw were analyzed for two donors (one aged 18 to 30 and one aged 80 or older). Age-related changes in TCR beta repertoire diversity were measured in the study by deep sequencing normalized with unique cDNA molecular identifiers. Donors were grouped into four age groups: young (average approximately 15 years), middle-aged (around 39), aged (about 60) and long-lived (roughly 80). Overall study results and their limits: Estimates of total diversity based on one million sequenced T cells were regarded as lower bounds and as underestimates. Observed TCR beta diversity per million T cells fell roughly linearly with age, and a significant reduction was already apparent by age roughly 41. Compared with the aged group, more naive CD4+ T cells, fewer expanded clones and increased TCR diversity were shown by the long-lived group, suggesting age selection. Because donor CMV infection status was unknown, age-related changes in expanded clonotypes were potentially confounded. Conclusive comparison of naive and antigen-experienced compartments was prevented by the profiling of bulk unsorted PBMCs. The percentage of naive T cells measured by flow cytometry correlated strongly with observed TCR beta diversity.

The library was obtained by 5' RACE. These reads were obtained on an Illumina HiSeq 2500. The second PCR ran for roughly 7 to 11 cycles and used a J-beta primer mix along with a sample-barcoded 5' primer. A unique molecular identifier was introduced onto each TCR beta cDNA molecule by a template-switch 5' adaptor carrying 12 random nucleotides. At least 3 million CDR3-containing paired-end reads were obtained from each sample. All of the RNA was converted into first-strand cDNA using the Mint cDNA synthesis kit, with a TRBC-specific oligonucleotide serving as the primer. Following uracil-DNA glycosylase treatment, all cDNA underwent a first 18-cycle PCR with the universal primers M1SS and BC2_uni_R. On the authors' methods: For normalization, 1 million high-quality reads were randomly selected from each sample, with every read carrying a distinct molecular identifier. Instead of being binned into consensus sequences, reads that shared molecular identifiers were thrown out. MiTCR, set to a Q25 quality threshold and the strictest error-elimination algorithm, was used for CDR3 identification, clonotype clustering and error correction. A nonparametric unseen species model with Euler transformation was used to estimate lower-bound total TCR beta diversity. Starting from the raw public reads, TCRdb applied fastp trimming at Q25, assembled clones with MiXCR and retained in-frame beta chains. Identical CDR3 proteins give one entry, which carries the most common genes and DNA. TCRdb, not the original authors, processed these V and J calls. The table for this sample lists about 1.7 million distinct CDR3 sequences; over 25% of them were counted only once. The leading ten clones occupy 6.5% to 8.5% of the sample.

There are 13 amino acids in the CDR3, from cysteine to phenylalanine inclusive. The kept DNA is CDR3 alone, 39 bases in frame from the first base. Trimming removed 0 bases from V and 4 bases from J, leaving 7 bases between the germline ends. The CDR1 and CDR2 encoded by the germline V gene are SNHLY and FYNNEI. The donors were roughly 38 Caucasian individuals from Russia, aged roughly 6 to 90 years, who were systemically healthy. Each donor gave around 9 milliliters of peripheral blood, collected into EDTA-treated Vacutainer tubes. Ficoll-Paque density-gradient centrifugation was used to isolate PBMCs, with at least 6.5 million obtained per sample. Trizol reagent was used to extract total RNA from the PBMCs, yielding at least 6 micrograms per sample. For every donor, an aliquot of PBMCs went through flow cytometry to measure the percentages of naive CD45RAhigh/CD27high T cells. This clonotype has at least ten counts. Its antigen specificity is not known. Per-nucleotide qualities are absent, and no much larger clonotype sits a single base away.

The specimen was blood. The TCR originated in a woman aged 25 to 39 in good health. Here the chain combines TRBV2 and TRBJ2-7, with no confident D gene call. The base sequence is TGTGCCAGCAGTGAAGCCCCCGATTACGAGCAGTACTTC. This translates into CASSEAPDYEQYF.